This T cell receptor (beta chain) was found in a study of T-cell memory formation after mild COVID-19. 5'RACE, which relied on constant-segment primers, yielded TCR alpha and TCR beta cDNA libraries carrying sample barcodes and UMIs. MiXCR was run by TCRdb on the 5' RACE reads, yielding one entry per CDR3 protein. The table lists roughly 130,000 distinct CDR3 sequences, approximately 6.2% of them singletons. V gave up 3 bases and J gave up 8 bases; unmatched junction bases: 1. The CDR3 is 12 amino acids. Germline CDR1 reads SQVTM; CDR2 reads ANQGSEA. With respect to this clonotype: Its antigen is unknown.

Study-wide results and limits: Mostly located in CM and EM were contracting CD4+ clones, with contracting CD8+ clones located in EMRA. Among clones peaking at day 37 in the second wave, SARS-CoV-2 specificity remained unconfirmed.

This TCR was recovered from an adult woman who had mild COVID-19 (a few samples of this study predate the infection). Cell type and time point are not known. What was sequenced was PBMCs or a T cell subset sorted from them (not recorded which). This chain uses TRBV29-1 with TRBJ1-4; 9 nucleotides agree with TRBD1. The CDR3 loop reads CSVEDRGEKLFF. CDR3 bases: TGCAGCGTTGAGGACAGGGGAGAAAAACTGTTTTTT.